What follows are 27 T cell receptor beta chains derived from one specimen sequenced in a study of CD8 T cells in ankylosing spondylitis. TCRdb itself ran the 5' RACE reads through MiXCR, one entry per CDR3 protein. The sample shows 310,000 or so distinct CDR3 sequences, 15% to 25% of them seen only once. Specimen: blood, either unsorted or a sorted T cell fraction (not recorded which). The origin of the receptors is a male donor with ankylosing spondylitis or in good health (not recorded which).

This clonotype turned up a few times. The rearrangement joins TRBV10-1 to TRBJ2-3; perhaps TRBD2 as D (5 bases). There are 13 residues in the CDR3. Trimming cost V 10 bases and J 1 base, with 12 bases left between them. Germline lookup yields CDR1 WNHNN and CDR2 SYGVQD (reference sequence). This CDR3 reads CATARRGTDTQYF. CDR3 DNA sequence: TGCGCCACAGCCCGGCGGGGCACAGATACGCAGTATTTT.

This clonotype has more than one count but fewer than ten. The rearrangement joins TRBV12-3 or TRBV12-4 to TRBJ1-5; 9 bases are a match to TRBD1. The CDR3 runs 14 residues. V trimming: 6 bases; J trimming: 5 bases; junction bases outside the gene matches: 5. For the CDR3, the DNA is TGTGCCAGCAGCTCGGGACAGGGTCATCAGCCCCAGCATTTT. It specifies CASSSGQGHQPQHF.

The chain links TRBV7-3 to TRBJ2-3; D uncertain. The V and J ends lost 3 bases and 0 bases respectively, with 16 bases between them. Germline lookup yields CDR1 SGHTA and CDR2 FQGTGA. The CDR3 extends over 17 amino acids. The CDR3 DNA sequence: TGTGCCAGCAGCTTTGGGCCCCTGGGCTCTAGCACAGATACGCAGTATTTT. This gives the protein CASSFGPLGSSTDTQYF. The complete variable domain, with remaining parts taken from reference TRBV7-3 and TRBJ2-3, reads GAGVSQTPSNKVTEKGKYVELRCDPISGHTALYWYRQSLGQGPEFLIYFQGTGAADDSGLPNDRFFAVRPEGSVSTLKIQRTERGDSAVYLCASSFGPLGSSTDTQYFGPGTRLTVL.

The chain combines TRBV14 with TRBJ2-2; D is unresolved. This CDR3 comprises 15 residues. Germline lookup yields CDR1 SGHDN and CDR2 FVKESK. V lost 1 base, J lost 4 bases, and 10 bases lay in between. CDR3 coding DNA: TGTGCCAGCAGCCAAGGGGGAACCTTCACCGGGGAGCTGTTTTTT. Translating gives CASSQGGTFTGELFF.

As to this clonotype: A read error may account for a junction end that differs from germline. The V call is TRBV29-1, the J call TRBJ2-6; the D is unclear. The length of the CDR3 is 14 residues. Germline CDR1 SQVTM, CDR2 ANQGSEA. The DNA of the CDR3 is TGCAGCGTTGAAGGGGCCTCTGGGACCAACGTCCTGACTTTC. It is translated as CSVEGASGTNVLTF.

The chain carries TRBV7-2 and TRBJ2-3; TRBD1 might be the D (7 bases). Germline CDR1 SGHTA, CDR2 FQGNSA. This CDR3 contains 17 residues. The V gene lost 5 bases and the J gene lost 2 bases, with 20 bases spanning the gap. The CDR3 DNA reads TGTGCCAGCAGCCCCTCCCGGGGGACAGCGACCACAGATACGCAGTATTTT. Amino acids: CASSPSRGTATTDTQYF.

This clonotype was counted only a few times. The rearrangement joins TRBV28 to TRBJ2-1, with 7 bases matching TRBD1. CDR3 size: 15 residues. V gave up 2 bases and J gave up 6 bases; unmatched junction bases: 7. CDR1 is MDHEN and CDR2 is SYDVKM in the germline V gene. The DNA of the CDR3 is TGTGCCAGCAGTTTAGGGGGACAGAGGGGCAATGAGCAGTTCTTC. As protein: CASSLGGQRGNEQFF.

This clonotype was counted between two and nine times. The chain uses TRBV20-1 and TRBJ2-5, with unresolved D. The CDR3 is 13 amino acids. Germline CDR1 and CDR2: DFQATT and SNEGSKA (reference sequence). The ends were cut back, 1 base at V and 5 bases at J, with 11 bases in the middle. CDR3 DNA sequence: TGCAGTGCTAGAGTGGTTGTTTCGGAGACCCAGTACTTC. Its translation: CSARVVVSETQYF.

This clonotype appeared once. The chain combines TRBV6-1 with TRBJ2-7; no firm D call. The CDR3 is made up of 12 amino acids. Per germline, CDR1 MNHNS and CDR2 SASEGT. V was pared by 1 base and J by 5 bases, with 6 bases between. The CDR3 loop is CASSEVGNEQYV. DNA for the CDR3: TGTGCCAGCAGTGAAGTGGGGAACGAGCAGTACGTC.

The table lists this clonotype with many counts. This chain uses TRBV20-1 with TRBJ1-5, with D possibly matching TRBD1 (5 bases). V was cut by 2 bases and J by 1 base, with 12 bases left in between. This CDR3 spans 15 amino acids. Germline loops: CDR1 DFQATT, CDR2 SNEGSKA (reference sequence). The CDR3 region has the DNA TGCAGTGCTAGACACTACCGGGACAGCAATCAGCCCCAGCATTTT. This encodes CSARHYRDSNQPQHF.

V gene TRBV24-1 combines with J gene TRBJ1-2; no definite D call. Deletions cut 3 bases from V and 7 bases from J, with 14 bases between. Germline lookup yields CDR1 KGHDR and CDR2 SFDVKD. The CDR3 loop spans 14 amino acids. This CDR3 reads CATSDPWQDSGYTF. DNA for the CDR3: TGTGCCACCAGTGATCCCTGGCAAGACTCTGGCTACACCTTC.

This clonotype was counted a few times. This clone may be a read error of a much larger clone one base away. The rearrangement joins TRBV20-1 to TRBJ1-1; tentative D call: TRBD1 (6 bases). Trimming took 5 bases from V and 7 from J, leaving 23 bases between them. The germline CDR1 and CDR2 sequences are DFQATT and SNEGSKA (reference sequence). The CDR3 is made up of 15 amino acids. CDR3 region: CSAGRGAKGGGEAFF. The CDR3 region has the DNA TGCAGTGCTGGCCGGGGGGCTAAGGGGGGAGGTGAAGCTTTCTTT.

This chain links TRBV9 with TRBJ2-3, with 8 bases that match TRBD2. The junction had 7 bases not matched to a gene; V was cut back by 0 bases and J by 7 bases. This CDR3 has 15 residues. The germline V gene has CDR1 SGDLS and CDR2 YYNGEE. DNA of the CDR3: TGTGCCAGCAGCGTAGAAGGTAGCGGGGATAATACGCAGTATTTT. Its protein is CASSVEGSGDNTQYF. Full variable domain (remainder filled in from reference TRBV9 and TRBJ2-3): DSGVTQTPKHLITATGQRVTLRCSPRSGDLSVYWYQQSLDQGLQFLIQYYNGEERAKGNILERFSAQQFPDLHSELNLSSLELGDSALYFCASSVEGSGDNTQYFGPGTRLTVL.

This clonotype was picked up one time. The rearrangement links TRBV5-1 to TRBJ2-5; no reliable D call. Germline V CDR1 and CDR2: SGHRS, YFSETQ. V was pared by 0 bases and J by 7 bases, with 4 bases between. This CDR3 is 11 amino acids long. The chain's CDR3 is CASSLDLTQYF. The CDR3 DNA is TGCGCCAGCAGCTTGGATCTGACCCAGTACTTC.

V is TRBV5-1 and J is TRBJ2-3, with D perhaps TRBD1 (6 bases). The germline gives CDR1 SGHRS, CDR2 YFSETQ. This CDR3 comprises 14 residues. With 3 bases removed from V and 1 base from J, the gap between germline ends came to 9 bases. CDR3 DNA: TGCGCCAGCAGCTCCGAGGGGGGCACAGATACGCAGTATTTT. This encodes CASSSEGGTDTQYF. Supplemented by reference TRBV5-1 and TRBJ2-3, the full variable domain reads KAGVTQTPRYLIKTRGQQVTLSCSPISGHRSVSWYQQTPGQGLQFLFEYFSETQRNKGNFPGRFSGRQFSNSRSEMNVSTLELGDSALYLCASSSEGGTDTQYFGPGTRLTVL.

This chain joins TRBV7-9 and TRBJ2-5; TRBD1 matches 7 bases. This CDR3 is 16 amino acids long. The germline gives CDR1 SEHNR, CDR2 FQNEAQ (reference sequence). V trimming: 5 bases; J trimming: 2 bases; junction bases outside the gene matches: 11. The CDR3 here is CASSDGTAMGQETQYF. The CDR3 nucleotides are TGTGCCAGCAGCGATGGGACAGCCATGGGGCAAGAGACCCAGTACTTC.

This clonotype appeared many times. The genes are TRBV4-1 and TRBJ2-3, with 7 nucleotides matching TRBD2. Looked up from germline, CDR1 is MGHRA and CDR2 is YSYEKL. J lost 4 bases, V lost 4 bases, and 8 bases had no gene match. The CDR3 loop spans 15 amino acids. The chain's CDR3 is CASSPVQGGADTQYF. CDR3 DNA sequence: TGCGCCAGCAGCCCCGTTCAGGGAGGGGCAGATACGCAGTATTTT.

This chain links TRBV27 with TRBJ2-5; no clear D. CDR3 length: 13 amino acids. Trimming pared 1 base from V and 1 base from J, leaving 4 bases between. CDR1 is MNHEY and CDR2 is SMNVEV in the germline V gene (reference sequence). The CDR3 DNA follows: TGTGCCAGCAGTTTATTGGGCCAAGAGACCCAGTACTTC. This codes for CASSLLGQETQYF.

This clonotype showed up just a few times. This chain connects TRBV14 to TRBJ2-3, with D tentatively TRBD1 (5 bases). The CDR3 length is 15 residues. CDR1 and CDR2 from the germline V gene are SGHDN and FVKESK. V was clipped by 2 bases and J by 2 bases, with 11 bases between them. The CDR3 protein is CASSQTADNTDTQYF. CDR3 DNA sequence: TGTGCCAGCAGCCAAACTGCGGACAACACAGATACGCAGTATTTT.

This clonotype was detected many times. The chain recombines TRBV12-3 or TRBV12-4 with TRBJ1-5; 9 positions match TRBD1. The CDR3 runs 14 residues. V lost 6 bases, J lost 4 bases, and 4 bases stayed unmatched. CDR3 sequence reads: CASRTGTGNQPQHF. DNA for the CDR3: TGTGCCAGCAGGACCGGGACAGGGAATCAGCCCCAGCATTTT.

In regard to this clonotype: This may be a read error: a much more frequent sequence differs by one nucleotide. The chain couples TRBV6-2 or TRBV6-3 to TRBJ2-1, with a weak D call TRBD1 (6 bases). The ends were cut back, 0 bases at V and 9 bases at J, with 21 bases in the middle. This CDR3 comprises 17 residues. The germline V gene encodes CDR1 MNHEY and CDR2 SVGEGT. The DNA of the CDR3 is TGTGCCAGCAGTTACTCTCCGTGGCGGGTCTGGGGGCCTGAGCAGTTCTTC. Residues: CASSYSPWRVWGPEQFF.

This chain links TRBV27 with TRBJ2-3; 13 bases line up with TRBD2. Germline CDR1 is MNHEY and CDR2 is SMNVEV (reference sequence). After removal of 4 bases from V and 9 bases from J, the junction contained 7 bases not matched to a gene. The CDR3 extends over 15 amino acids. The CDR3 is CASSWTSGGRSTQYF. CDR3 DNA sequence: TGTGCCAGCAGTTGGACTAGCGGGGGAAGGAGCACGCAGTATTTT.

This clonotype has at least ten counts. The chain links TRBV12-3 or TRBV12-4 to TRBJ2-3, with D tentatively TRBD1 (5 bases). The germline V and J ends were trimmed by 3 bases and 4 bases, with 14 bases remaining between them. The CDR3 length is 15 residues. The CDR3 reads CASSFHQGWADTQYF. DNA of the CDR3: TGTGCCAGCAGTTTCCACCAGGGTTGGGCAGATACGCAGTATTTT.

The chain combines TRBV7-9 with TRBJ2-3, with TRBD1 matching 7 bases. The V gene end was trimmed by 5 bases and the J gene end by 0 bases; junction bases not matched to a gene: 5. Looked up from germline, CDR1 is SEHNR and CDR2 is FQNEAQ (reference sequence). The CDR3 runs 15 residues. DNA of the CDR3: TGTGCCAGCAGCGCCAGACAGGGAAGCACAGATACGCAGTATTTT. It yields the protein CASSARQGSTDTQYF.

This clonotype has just a few counts. The chain joins TRBV5-1 to TRBJ2-1; 12 nucleotides line up with TRBD2. The CDR3 is made up of 19 amino acids. V trimming: 0 bases; J trimming: 6 bases; junction bases outside the gene matches: 13. Per the germline V gene, CDR1 is SGHRS and CDR2 is YFSETQ. Written as DNA, the CDR3 is TGCGCCAGCAGCTTGGCCAGGGAGCTAGCGGGAGGGCGCAGCAATGAGCAGTTCTTC. This translates into CASSLARELAGGRSNEQFF.

This clonotype was seen ten or more times. V is TRBV28 and J is TRBJ2-3, with 10 bases identical to TRBD2. CDR1 is MDHEN, CDR2 SYDVKM, per germline. The CDR3 is made up of 14 amino acids. V gave up 8 bases and J gave up 5 bases; unmatched junction bases: 7. The CDR3 region is CASLSGREVDTQYF. CDR3 DNA sequence: TGTGCCAGCCTAAGCGGGAGGGAAGTAGATACGCAGTATTTT. The variable domain in full, completed from reference TRBV28 and TRBJ2-3, reads DVKVTQSSRYLVKRTGEKVFLECVQDMDHENMFWYRQDPGLGLRLIYFSYDVKMKEKGDIPEGYSVSREKKERFSLILESASTNQTSMYLCASLSGREVDTQYFGPGTRLTVL.

The V and J genes are TRBV3-1 and TRBJ2-2; 12 bases agree with TRBD2. Germline V lookup: CDR1 LGHDT, CDR2 YNNKEL (reference sequence). The length of the CDR3 is 16 residues. The junction had 4 bases not matched to a gene; V was cut back by 1 base and J by 7 bases. CDR3 sequence reads: CASSQGLAGVHGELFF. The CDR3 DNA reads TGTGCCAGCAGCCAAGGACTAGCGGGAGTCCACGGGGAGCTGTTTTTT.